Presented here are 30 T cell receptor beta chains from one specimen sequenced in a study of shared clonotypes between healthy human individuals (dated by TCRdb to between 2020 and 2021). Library method: the immunoSEQ multiplex PCR assay. TCRdb retrieved this table from immuneACCESS and kept in-frame rearrangements only. Not all clones are present; in checked studies, unresolved V genes account for under half, and no reason is known for the remainder. The sample data list under 2.5 million clones, and 85% to 95% of these were observed just once. 0.3% to 0.45% of the sample belongs to the ten largest clones. Sequencing was performed on naive CD4+ T cells from PBMCs. In light of the paper, this sample's cell subset or site label describes: CD45RA+ positively selected. The origin of the receptors is a man aged 18-30 years in good health. Some clones in this sample may be carry-over from other donors' samples.

The chain uses TRBV7-8 and TRBJ1-5; D possibly corresponds to TRBD1 (5 bases). The V end was cut by 8 bases, the J end by 7 bases, with 24 bases between. The length of the CDR3 is 16 residues. The germline CDR1 and CDR2 sequences are SGHVS and FQNEAQ. The CDR3 DNA reads TGTGCCAGCGGAGCTTATATCGCAGGGCCAAGGCAGCCCCAGCATTTT. Its translation is CASGAYIAGPRQPQHF.

As for this clone: Other nucleotide sequences from this sample produce the same CDR3. The V call is TRBV2, the J call TRBJ1-5; unclear D gene. This CDR3 region has 13 residues. Germline CDR1 is SNHLY and CDR2 is FYNNEI. Trimming pared 3 bases from V and 0 bases from J, leaving 3 bases between. This chain's CDR3 is CASSDNSNQPQHF. The DNA for the CDR3 is TGTGCCAGCAGTGACAATAGCAATCAGCCCCAGCATTTT. Using reference TRBV2 and TRBJ1-5 for the parts outside the CDR3, the full variable domain is EPEVTQTPSHQVTQMGQEVILRCVPISNHLYFYWYRQILGQKVEFLVSFYNNEISEKSEIFDDQFSVERPDGSNFTLKIRSTKLEDSAMYFCASSDNSNQPQHFGDGTRLSIL.

V usage is TRBV20-1 and J usage is TRBJ1-1, with D hard to call. Trimming pared 4 bases from V and 6 bases from J, leaving 9 bases between. This CDR3 region has 11 residues. The V gene's germline CDR1 is DFQATT and CDR2 SNEGSKA (reference sequence). CDR3 nucleotide sequence: TGCAGTGCTACCCCTGTTCCTGAAGCTTTCTTT. Translated: CSATPVPEAFF.

V and J are TRBV6-5 and TRBJ1-1; TRBD1 agrees at 7 bases. Germline values: CDR1 MNHEY, CDR2 SVGAGI. V shed 1 base, J shed 7 bases, and the junction held 3 bases outside the gene matches. The CDR3 runs 13 residues. CDR3 amino acids: CASSYWTGGEAFF. As DNA, the CDR3 is TGTGCCAGCAGTTACTGGACAGGAGGTGAAGCTTTCTTT.

This clone was counted once. This chain uses TRBV4-1 with TRBJ2-3; unclear D gene. With 1 base removed from V and 6 bases from J, the gap between germline ends came to 14 bases. The V gene's germline CDR1 is MGHRA and CDR2 YSYEKL. The CDR3 covers 15 residues. CDR3 loop: CASSQVGLPGDTQYF. CDR3 DNA: TGCGCCAGCAGCCAAGTCGGCCTCCCCGGGGATACGCAGTATTTT.

The chain combines TRBV9 with TRBJ2-1, with D possibly being TRBD1 (6 bases). V was cut by 0 bases and J by 9 bases, with 16 bases left in between. The CDR3 extends over 15 amino acids. Germline V CDR1 and CDR2: SGDLS, YYNGEE. Here the CDR3 reads CASSVASFRQVEQFF. The CDR3 DNA follows: TGTGCCAGCAGCGTAGCTTCTTTCAGACAGGTTGAGCAGTTCTTC. The whole variable domain, filled in from reference TRBV9 and TRBJ2-1, reads DSGVTQTPKHLITATGQRVTLRCSPRSGDLSVYWYQQSLDQGLQFLIQYYNGEERAKGNILERFSAQQFPDLHSELNLSSLELGDSALYFCASSVASFRQVEQFFGPGTRLTVL.

This chain links TRBV28 with TRBJ2-1; 9 nucleotides match TRBD2. Germline loops: CDR1 MDHEN, CDR2 SYDVKM. V dropped 6 bases and J dropped 14; count of bases not matched to a gene: 14. The CDR3 is made up of 14 amino acids. DNA of the CDR3: TGTGCCAGCAGCCCTAACTGGAGCGGGGGGAAAAAGTTCTTC. Protein: CASSPNWSGGKKFF.

The chain is built from TRBV15 and TRBJ1-5; D is possibly TRBD1 (5 bases). Trimming cost V 0 bases and J 5 bases, with 14 bases left between them. Per the germline V gene, CDR1 is LNHNV and CDR2 is YYDKDF (reference sequence). The CDR3 is made up of 16 amino acids. Here the CDR3 reads CATSRESFREDQPQHF. The CDR3 nucleotides are TGTGCCACCAGCAGAGAGAGTTTCAGGGAGGATCAGCCCCAGCATTTT. The complete variable domain, with remaining parts taken from reference TRBV15 and TRBJ1-5, reads DAMVIQNPRYQVTQFGKPVTLSCSQTLNHNVMYWYQQKSSQAPKLLFHYYDKDFNNEADTPDNFQSRRPNTSFCFLDIRSPGLGDTAMYLCATSRESFREDQPQHFGDGTRLSIL.

V and J are TRBV4-1 and TRBJ2-1; D gene ambiguous. Germline V lookup: CDR1 MGHRA, CDR2 YSYEKL. Between the trimmed V and J ends, which lost 6 bases and 9 bases, there was a span of 12 bases. CDR3 length equals 12 residues. The CDR3 region has the DNA TGCGCCAGCAGTCCCTTTTCGGGTGAGCAGTTCTTC. This codes for CASSPFSGEQFF.

The chain carries TRBV28 and TRBJ2-3; D gene unclear. Germline values: CDR1 MDHEN, CDR2 SYDVKM. Trimming stripped 7 bases from V and 2 bases from J, with 7 bases between. There are 12 residues in the CDR3. This CDR3 reads CASNQVTDTQYF. For the CDR3, the DNA is TGTGCCAGCAACCAAGTCACAGATACGCAGTATTTT. The variable domain in full, completed from reference TRBV28 and TRBJ2-3, reads DVKVTQSSRYLVKRTGEKVFLECVQDMDHENMFWYRQDPGLGLRLIYFSYDVKMKEKGDIPEGYSVSREKKERFSLILESASTNQTSMYLCASNQVTDTQYFGPGTRLTVL.

Notes on this clone: Other DNA sequences from this sample encode an identical CDR3 as well. This chain joins TRBV14 and TRBJ2-7; 10 nucleotides line up with TRBD2. The CDR3 runs 14 residues. V gave up 4 bases and J gave up 2 bases; unmatched junction bases: 2. Per the germline V gene, CDR1 is SGHDN and CDR2 is FVKESK. The CDR3 DNA reads as TGTGCCAGCAGCCGCGGACTAGCGGCCTACGAGCAGTACTTC. Translated: CASSRGLAAYEQYF.

Only one count was recorded for this clone. The V call is TRBV28, the J call TRBJ1-5, with D unresolved. Germline V gene data show CDR1 as MDHEN and CDR2 as SYDVKM. The CDR3 extends over 14 amino acids. V lost 3 bases to trimming and J lost 0 bases, with 6 bases between them. The CDR3 loop reads CASSFRISNQPQHF. Written as DNA, the CDR3 is TGTGCCAGCAGTTTCCGAATTAGCAATCAGCCCCAGCATTTT.

Regarding this clone: Other DNA sequences in this sample translate to the same CDR3. This chain joins TRBV5-1 and TRBJ2-1; 11 bases are shared with TRBD2. CDR1 SGHRS and CDR2 YFSETQ come from the germline V gene. The V gene end was trimmed by 0 bases and the J gene end by 4 bases; junction bases not matched to a gene: 3. The length of the CDR3 is 16 residues. The CDR3 DNA is TGCGCCAGCAGCTTGGGACTAGCGGGATATTACAATGAGCAGTTCTTC. Its translation is CASSLGLAGYYNEQFF.

Written as DNA, the CDR3 is TGTGCCAGCAGTTTAGGCGGGACAGTGGGAGGCTACACCTTC. Its translation: CASSLGGTVGGYTF. J is TRBJ1-2 and V is TRBV27; 7 positions agree with TRBD1. After removal of 2 bases from V and 8 bases from J, the junction contained 8 bases not matched to a gene. Germline V gene lookup returns CDR1 MNHEY and CDR2 SMNVEV (reference sequence). The CDR3 contains 14 residues.

The count of this clone is one. V and J are TRBV5-1 and TRBJ1-1; 8 nucleotides match TRBD1. The CDR3 runs to 15 residues. The germline V gene has CDR1 SGHRS and CDR2 YFSETQ. After removal of 1 base from V and 3 bases from J, the junction contained 5 bases not matched to a gene. The CDR3 protein is CASSLMYRGDTEAFF. In DNA, the CDR3 is TGCGCCAGCAGCTTGATGTACAGGGGGGACACTGAAGCTTTCTTT. The variable domain in full, completed from reference TRBV5-1 and TRBJ1-1, reads KAGVTQTPRYLIKTRGQQVTLSCSPISGHRSVSWYQQTPGQGLQFLFEYFSETQRNKGNFPGRFSGRQFSNSRSEMNVSTLELGDSALYLCASSLMYRGDTEAFFGQGTRLTVV.

This sequence joins TRBV19 and TRBJ1-5; D remains ambiguous. The CDR3 has 16 residues. V was cut by 3 bases and J by 6 bases, with 18 bases left in between. CDR1 and CDR2 from the germline V gene are LNHDA and SQIVND (reference sequence). CDR3 residues: CASSILWLYGGQPQHF. The CDR3 DNA reads as TGTGCCAGTAGTATCTTGTGGCTTTACGGTGGTCAGCCCCAGCATTTT. The full variable domain, its missing parts supplied by reference TRBV19 and TRBJ1-5, is DGGITQSPKYLFRKEGQNVTLSCEQNLNHDAMYWYRQDPGQGLRLIYYSQIVNDFQKGDIAEGYSVSREKKESFPLTVTSAQKNPTAFYLCASSILWLYGGQPQHFGDGTRLSIL.

The gene calls are TRBV5-1 and TRBJ2-7; 8 positions agree with TRBD2. The V segment lost 3 bases and the J segment 1 base; nucleotides outside the gene matches: 3. The CDR3 extends over 14 amino acids. Germline CDR1 reads SGHRS; CDR2 reads YFSETQ. Here the CDR3 reads CASSSTSESYEQYF. CDR3 DNA sequence: TGCGCCAGCAGCTCGACTAGCGAATCCTACGAGCAGTACTTC.

This chain connects TRBV4-1 to TRBJ2-3, with D possibly TRBD1 on 6 matching bases. The germline gives CDR1 MGHRA, CDR2 YSYEKL. V lost 2 bases and J 4 bases, leaving 10 bases between the germline ends. The CDR3 contains 14 residues. In DNA, the CDR3 is TGCGCCAGCAGCCAACTTCAGGGGCCAGATACGCAGTATTTT. As protein: CASSQLQGPDTQYF.

The V gene is TRBV6-6, the J gene TRBJ1-5; no definite D call. V was clipped by 6 bases and J by 5 bases, with 14 bases between them. The CDR3 totals 14 residues. From germline, CDR1 is MNHNY and CDR2 SVGAGI (reference sequence). This chain's CDR3 is CASSLNRRYQPQHF. Written as DNA, the CDR3 is TGTGCCAGCAGCCTTAACCGGAGGTATCAGCCCCAGCATTTT.

About this clone itself: Within the sample, other DNA sequences also encode this same CDR3. The chain is built from TRBV5-1 and TRBJ1-4, with D maybe TRBD1 (5 bases). The CDR3 contains 13 residues. The V gene's germline CDR1 is SGHRS and CDR2 YFSETQ. V dropped 1 base and J dropped 5 bases, with 6 bases sitting between them. CDR3: CASSLSGNEKLFF. The CDR3 DNA follows: TGCGCCAGCAGCTTGTCAGGGAATGAAAAACTGTTTTTT.

This rearrangement joins TRBV5-4 to TRBJ2-5; 7 bases agree with TRBD1. With 4 bases clipped from V and 1 base from J, the junction kept 10 bases outside the gene matches. The CDR3 sequence is 16 residues long. CDR1 and CDR2 (germline): SGHNT, YYREEE (reference sequence). CDR3 protein: CASSTPRQGTQETQYF. The CDR3 DNA reads TGTGCCAGCAGCACTCCCCGACAGGGTACCCAAGAGACCCAGTACTTC.

Points on this clone: Distinct nucleotide sequences in the sample also encode this CDR3. The CDR3 is CASSPLGAYEQYF. CDR3 sequence (DNA): TGTGCCAGCTCACCCCTGGGTGCCTACGAGCAGTACTTC. V usage is TRBV18 and J usage is TRBJ2-7; D is ambiguous. This CDR3 spans 13 amino acids. The V end lost 3 bases, the J end lost 2 bases, and 8 bases lay between the germline ends. Per germline, CDR1 KGHSH and CDR2 LQKENI. The full variable domain, with the rest looked up from reference TRBV18 and TRBJ2-7, is NAGVMQNPRHLVRRRGQEARLRCSPMKGHSHVYWYRQLPEEGLKFMVYLQKENIIDESGMPKERFSAEFPKEGPSILRIQQVVRGDSAAYFCASSPLGAYEQYFGPGTRLTVT.

The chain links TRBV27 to TRBJ2-3, with 9 positions matching TRBD2. The germline V gene encodes CDR1 MNHEY and CDR2 SMNVEV (reference sequence). The CDR3 is made up of 15 amino acids. J gave up 2 bases and V 6 bases, and 6 bases lay outside the gene matches. CDR3 sequence: CASSPTSGPTDTQYF. In DNA form, the CDR3 reads TGTGCCAGCAGCCCGACTAGCGGACCCACAGATACGCAGTATTTT.

The J gene is TRBJ2-7, the V gene TRBV5-1, with a weak D call TRBD2 (7 bases). Trimming removed 5 bases from V and 3 bases from J, with 21 bases in between. The germline V gene encodes CDR1 SGHRS and CDR2 YFSETQ. CDR3 length: 16 residues. The CDR3 coding sequence is TGCGCCAGCAGTTATCGGGGGGCTAGCGGTGACTACGAGCAGTACTTC. Protein product: CASSYRGASGDYEQYF.

The chain links TRBV27 to TRBJ2-7; D is perhaps TRBD2 (7 bases). V was clipped by 4 bases and J by 9 bases, with 25 bases between them. The length of the CDR3 is 16 residues. The germline V gene encodes CDR1 MNHEY and CDR2 SMNVEV (reference sequence). CDR3 amino acids: CASSSYKGGGGAGQYF. In nucleotides, the CDR3 is TGTGCCAGCAGTTCCTACAAGGGGGGCGGGGGCGCGGGGCAGTACTTC.

The chain carries TRBV25-1 and TRBJ2-2; the match to TRBD1 covers 7 bases. Germline CDR1 MGHDK, CDR2 SYGVNS. The CDR3 runs 15 residues. The V segment lost 3 bases and the J segment 2 bases; nucleotides outside the gene matches: 3. As DNA, the CDR3 is TGTGCCAGCAGTGAGACAGGGACCAACACCGGGGAGCTGTTTTTT. Amino acids: CASSETGTNTGELFF.

The chain employs TRBV4-3 and TRBJ2-7, with TRBD2 matching 9 bases. Germline trimming cut 3 bases from V and 2 bases from J; bases unmatched to any gene: 11. Germline V lookup: CDR1 LGHNA, CDR2 YSLEER. This CDR3 region has 17 residues. In DNA form, the CDR3 reads TGCGCCAGCAGCCAGGACCAGCGACTAGCGGAAACCTACGAGCAGTACTTC. Translation: CASSQDQRLAETYEQYF.

The CDR3 sequence: CASSLTPPSTGADTQYF. CDR3 DNA: TGTGCCAGCAGCTTAACTCCGCCTTCCACAGGGGCAGATACGCAGTATTTT. The V and J genes are TRBV7-3 and TRBJ2-3; 7 bases match TRBD1. Germline CDR1 and CDR2: SGHTA and FQGTGA. The CDR3 totals 17 residues. With 0 bases clipped from V and 4 bases from J, the junction kept 10 bases outside the gene matches.

The rearrangement joins TRBV7-2 to TRBJ1-5, with 9 bases that match TRBD1. Germline values: CDR1 SGHTA, CDR2 FQGNSA. V lost 1 base, J lost 0 bases, and 1 base stayed unmatched. The CDR3 has 16 residues. This CDR3 reads CASSLGTGDSNQPQHF. The CDR3 nucleotides read TGTGCCAGCAGCTTAGGGACAGGGGATAGCAATCAGCCCCAGCATTTT.

The gene calls are TRBV7-3 and TRBJ2-2; D may be TRBD2 (5 bases). Trimming removed 2 bases at V and 4 bases at J, with 14 bases between. The CDR3 is made up of 16 amino acids. Germline V lookup: CDR1 SGHTA, CDR2 FQGTGA. As DNA, the CDR3 is TGTGCCAGCAGCTTAGGGGTGGAGGTTGGCACCGGGGAGCTGTTTTTT. Its translation is CASSLGVEVGTGELFF.